The clone carrying this TCR beta chain was detected only a few times. Next came a second PCR, run for about 6 to 11 cycles, which used a sample-barcoded 5' primer along with a J-beta primer mix. TCRdb re-derived calls from the 5' RACE reads in MiXCR, one entry per CDR3 protein. The sample records around 1,000,000 distinct CDR3 sequences, less than 25% being singletons. Per the germline V gene, CDR1 is MDHEN and CDR2 is SYDVKM. V gave up 5 bases and J gave up 2 bases, with 13 bases separating them. The CDR3 sequence is 15 residues long. The sample originates from a study of blood T cells in healthy people across ages. Study-level background: With template switching, about one barcoded beta molecule was captured per two T cells.

The sample was also linked to a second study, of T cells of mothers and their children. In that study: A handful of children and their three healthy Caucasian mothers were the donors.

The V gene is TRBV28, the J gene TRBJ1-5; no definite D call. Material for sequencing was blood. The clonotype originates from a girl aged 2 to 9 in good health. The CDR3 loop reads CASSEWGMGNQPQHF. CDR3 nucleotides: TGTGCCAGCAGTGAGTGGGGTATGGGCAATCAGCCCCAGCATTTT.